A single sample gave rise to the 27 T cell receptor beta chains below, sequenced in a study of blood T cell repertoires in COVID-19. TCRdb keeps only in-frame clones here, not all; method: immunoSEQ multiplex PCR. The sample contains some 28,000 clones, approximately 90% of which appear only once. The sequenced sample was peripheral blood. All receptors derive from a human donor in a cohort sampled during active COVID-19.

The V gene is TRBV6-5, the J gene TRBJ1-2; 7 positions match TRBD1. The CDR3 extends over 15 amino acids. After removal of 0 bases from V and 4 bases from J, the junction contained 5 bases not matched to a gene. Germline V gene sequence: CDR1 MNHEY, CDR2 SVGAGI. CDR3 sequence reads: CASSYSGEGAYGYTF. The CDR3 nucleotides are TGTGCCAGCAGTTACTCGGGTGAGGGGGCCTATGGCTACACCTTC.

The V gene is TRBV7-8, the J gene TRBJ1-3, with D unclear. CDR3 length equals 16 residues. V was pared by 0 bases and J by 0 bases, with 9 bases between. Germline V gives CDR1 SGHVS, CDR2 FQNEAQ. CDR3 loop: CASSLAAAASGNTIYF. The CDR3 DNA follows: TGTGCCAGCAGCTTAGCGGCCGCTGCCTCTGGAAACACCATATATTTT.

This rearrangement joins TRBV28 to TRBJ2-5; 11 positions match TRBD1. From germline, CDR1 is MDHEN and CDR2 SYDVKM. The J segment lost 4 bases and the V segment lost 4 bases, leaving 11 bases of the junction unmatched. The CDR3 totals 17 residues. The CDR3 region has the DNA TGTGCCAGCAGTTCGGGACAGGGGGTGACTTGGGGAGAGACCCAGTACTTC. This sequence encodes CASSSGQGVTWGETQYF.

V is TRBV27 and J is TRBJ1-1; 10 nucleotides line up with TRBD1. V shed 1 base and J 4 bases; nucleotides not matched to a gene: 6. The length of the CDR3 is 16 residues. The germline CDR1 and CDR2 sequences are MNHEY and SMNVEV (reference sequence). The chain's CDR3 is CASSLWGGTGATEAFF. Written as DNA, the CDR3 is TGTGCCAGCAGTTTATGGGGGGGGACAGGGGCCACTGAAGCTTTCTTT.

The rearrangement links TRBV6-4 to TRBJ1-1; 7 nucleotides match TRBD1. The germline V gene has CDR1 MRHNA and CDR2 SNTAGT. This CDR3 spans 14 amino acids. After removal of 5 bases from V and 3 bases from J, the junction contained 6 bases not matched to a gene. In nucleotides, the CDR3 is TGTGCCAGCAGTTCCCACAGGGGTGACACTGAAGCTTTCTTT. It yields the protein CASSSHRGDTEAFF.

The chain couples TRBV25-1 to TRBJ2-7, with no clear D. The length of the CDR3 is 14 residues. Between the trimmed V and J ends, which lost 11 bases and 0 bases, there was a span of 17 bases. CDR1 is MGHDK and CDR2 is SYGVNS in the germline V gene. The CDR3: CARVCSCSSYEQYF. CDR3 sequence (DNA): TGTGCCCGTGTCTGTAGCTGTAGCTCCTACGAGCAGTACTTC.

The chain couples TRBV7-8 to TRBJ2-7; TRBD2 might be the D (5 bases). Germline V CDR1 and CDR2: SGHVS, FQNEAQ. Trimming removed 5 bases at V and 6 bases at J, with 23 bases between. The CDR3 runs 16 residues. CDR3 coding DNA: TGTGCCAGCAGCCCCCTCGGGGTCTCTTTGTCTACCGAGCAGTACTTC. It is translated as CASSPLGVSLSTEQYF.

The CDR3 bases are TGTGCCATCAGTGGGCCGGGACAGGGGAGTGGCTACACCTTC. Its translation: CAISGPGQGSGYTF. The chain joins TRBV10-3 to TRBJ1-2; TRBD1 matches at 10 bases. This CDR3 region has 14 residues. CDR1 is ENHRY, CDR2 SYGVKD, per germline. Trimming at V came to 4 bases and at J to 7 bases, leaving 6 bases not matched to a gene.

V and J are TRBV19 and TRBJ1-3; D ambiguous. CDR1 is LNHDA, CDR2 SQIVND, per germline (reference sequence). The germline V and J ends were trimmed by 8 bases and 2 bases, with 13 bases remaining between them. This CDR3 has 14 amino acids. In DNA, the CDR3 is TGTGCCAGTTGTACACTGGCGGCTGGAAACACCATATATTTT. Translating it yields CASCTLAAGNTIYF.

The chain combines TRBV5-1 with TRBJ2-5; 10 bases agree with TRBD2. CDR1 is SGHRS, CDR2 YFSETQ, per germline. There are 15 residues in the CDR3. J gave up 5 bases and V 3 bases, and 7 bases lay outside the gene matches. CDR3 nucleotides: TGCGCCAGCAGCTCGCAGGGTAGCGGGGGGGAGACCCAGTACTTC. Translated, it gives CASSSQGSGGETQYF.

The chain has TRBV5-6 and TRBJ1-5; 9 positions agree with TRBD1. The CDR3 is 15 amino acids. CDR1 is SGHDT and CDR2 is YYEEEE in the germline V gene. V lost 4 bases to trimming and J lost 5 bases; unmatched junction nucleotides: 7. The CDR3 loop is CASSPYGQGHQPQHF. CDR3 bases: TGTGCCAGCAGCCCGTACGGACAGGGGCATCAGCCCCAGCATTTT.

The rearrangement uses TRBV14 and TRBJ1-1, with unresolved D. V lost 5 bases, J lost 0 bases, and 7 bases lay in between. Germline CDR1 is SGHDN and CDR2 is FVKESK. CDR3 length: 13 residues. This CDR3 reads CASSTGLNTEAFF. CDR3 sequence (DNA): TGTGCCAGCAGCACGGGTTTGAACACTGAAGCTTTCTTT.

This chain joins TRBV7-9 and TRBJ1-6; no clear D. Trimming shortened V by 1 base and J by 3 bases, and 10 bases separated the two germline ends. The CDR3 is 16 residues long. Germline CDR1 and CDR2: SEHNR and FQNEAQ (reference sequence). CDR3 coding DNA: TGTGCCAGCAGCTTAGGTTCGGGTTTCTATAATTCACCCCTCCACTTT. As protein: CASSLGSGFYNSPLHF.

V usage is TRBV11-3 and J usage is TRBJ2-1; the match to TRBD2 covers 13 bases. V lost 2 bases and J lost 12; bases outside the gene matches: 7. Germline lookup yields CDR1 SGHNT and CDR2 YENEEA. CDR3 length: 15 residues. CDR3 residues: CASSLRGLAGEGQFF. The CDR3, as DNA: TGTGCCAGCAGCTTACGAGGACTAGCGGGAGAAGGGCAGTTCTTC.

The chain carries TRBV2 and TRBJ1-5; perhaps TRBD1 as D (6 bases). Between the trimmed V and J ends, which lost 6 bases and 0 bases, there was a span of 24 bases. The CDR3 is 19 amino acids. Germline loops: CDR1 SNHLY, CDR2 FYNNEI. CDR3 sequence (DNA): TGTGCCAGCAGCCCGGGGGGGGGCAGTAATGCGTATAGCAATCAGCCCCAGCATTTT. Its protein product is CASSPGGGSNAYSNQPQHF.

This clone was detected once. This sequence joins TRBV7-2 and TRBJ2-1; D might be TRBD2 (6 bases). The CDR3 has 15 residues. The V gene lost 6 bases and the J gene lost 0 bases, with 12 bases spanning the gap. Germline V gene sequence: CDR1 SGHTA, CDR2 FQGNSA. The CDR3 nucleotides read TGTGCCAGCAGACCCTCTAGCGTCTCCTACAATGAGCAGTTCTTC. Encoded protein: CASRPSSVSYNEQFF.

V and J are TRBV18 and TRBJ1-2, with D possibly being TRBD1 (5 bases). Germline V gene data show CDR1 as KGHSH and CDR2 as LQKENI. The V gene lost 3 bases and the J gene lost 5 bases, with 19 bases spanning the gap. This CDR3 has 16 amino acids. Here the CDR3 reads CASSPGRAQRAYGYTF. The DNA for the CDR3 is TGTGCCAGCTCACCGGGGCGAGCTCAACGGGCGTATGGCTACACCTTC.

This clone is categorized as medium-sized. The chain recombines TRBV7-6 with TRBJ2-2, with no clear D. The CDR3 has 11 amino acids. Between the trimmed V and J ends, which lost 5 bases and 7 bases, there was a span of 5 bases. Germline-derived CDR1 and CDR2 are SGHVS and FNYEAQ. CDR3 in amino acids: CASSLRGELFF. The CDR3 DNA sequence: TGTGCCAGCAGCCTCCGCGGGGAGCTGTTTTTT.

This chain uses TRBV6-1 with TRBJ2-7, with 8 bases aligning to TRBD2. CDR1 is MNHNS and CDR2 is SASEGT in the germline V gene. The CDR3 has 15 amino acids. With 2 bases clipped from V and 0 bases from J, the junction kept 3 bases outside the gene matches. CDR3 DNA sequence: TGTGCCAGCAGTGAACCGGGGGGGGCCTCCTACGAGCAGTACTTC. Encoded protein: CASSEPGGASYEQYF.

The chain uses TRBV18 and TRBJ2-3, with a possible D match to TRBD2 (7 bases). From germline, CDR1 is KGHSH and CDR2 LQKENI. CDR3 length equals 15 residues. The germline V and J ends were trimmed by 2 bases and 2 bases, with 11 bases remaining between them. The CDR3 protein is CASSPKGGTTDTQYF. In DNA form, the CDR3 reads TGTGCCAGCTCACCAAAGGGGGGGACCACAGATACGCAGTATTTT.

The V and J genes are TRBV30 and TRBJ2-1, with 11 bases fitting TRBD2. Germline CDR1 and CDR2: GTSNPN and SVGIG (reference sequence). J lost 3 bases, V lost 0 bases, and 7 bases had no gene match. The CDR3 spans 17 residues. CDR3 residues: CAWSVVFGTSGYNEQFF. CDR3 in DNA: TGTGCCTGGAGTGTAGTCTTTGGGACTAGCGGCTACAATGAGCAGTTCTTC.

This chain connects TRBV7-2 to TRBJ2-7, with 9 nucleotides matching TRBD2. Germline V gene data show CDR1 as SGHTA and CDR2 as FQGNSA. After removal of 3 bases from V and 6 bases from J, the junction contained 12 bases not matched to a gene. This CDR3 is built from 16 residues. CDR3 region: CASSLGPLAGSGEQYF. The CDR3 DNA sequence: TGTGCCAGCAGCTTGGGACCTCTAGCGGGATCTGGCGAGCAGTACTTC. Complete variable domain (other parts from reference TRBV7-2 and TRBJ2-7): GAGVSQSPSNKVTEKGKDVELRCDPISGHTALYWYRQSLGQGLEFLIYFQGNSAPDKSGLPSDRFSAERTGGSVSTLTIQRTQQEDSAVYLCASSLGPLAGSGEQYFGPGTRLTVT.

This clone was counted a single time. This chain uses TRBV6-1 with TRBJ2-2; the D gene is possibly TRBD1 (6 bases). Trimming took 3 bases from V and 4 from J, leaving 18 bases between them. Germline CDR1 MNHNS, CDR2 SASEGT. The CDR3 consists of 17 residues. Here the CDR3 DNA reads TGTGCCAGCAGTGAGTTTGTTGGGGGCGCAGGCACCGGGGAGCTGTTTTTT. This encodes CASSEFVGGAGTGELFF.

The gene calls are TRBV5-1 and TRBJ2-7; 9 bases agree with TRBD1. Unmatched junction bases numbered 4, after V lost 3 bases and J lost 0 bases. CDR3 length: 15 amino acids. The germline gives CDR1 SGHRS, CDR2 YFSETQ. CDR3 bases: TGCGCCAGCAGCTCGGGACAGGGCATCTCCTACGAGCAGTACTTC. Protein sequence: CASSSGQGISYEQYF.

The rearrangement links TRBV18 to TRBJ2-3; the match to TRBD1 covers 9 bases. This CDR3 is built from 15 residues. Trimming removed 4 bases from V and 6 bases from J; junction bases left unmatched: 8. The germline V gene has CDR1 KGHSH and CDR2 LQKENI. CDR3 in amino acids: CASSLRDRDTDTQYF. The DNA of the CDR3 is TGTGCCAGCTCACTTCGGGACAGGGATACCGATACGCAGTATTTT.

The CDR3: CASSRRGGGSQETQYF. CDR3 coding DNA: TGTGCCAGCAGCCGCCGGGGTGGGGGGAGTCAAGAGACCCAGTACTTC. The rearrangement links TRBV7-9 to TRBJ2-5, with a tentative D call TRBD2 (6 bases). The CDR3 contains 16 residues. V was clipped by 5 bases and J by 2 bases, with 18 bases between them. The V gene's germline CDR1 is SEHNR and CDR2 FQNEAQ (reference sequence).

This chain joins TRBV27 and TRBJ1-3, with D hard to call. The CDR3 loop spans 14 amino acids. From germline, CDR1 is MNHEY and CDR2 SMNVEV (reference sequence). The V end was cut by 7 bases, the J end by 2 bases, with 12 bases between. The CDR3 protein is CASKGGKAGNTIYF. CDR3 DNA sequence: TGTGCCAGCAAGGGAGGAAAGGCTGGAAACACCATATATTTT.